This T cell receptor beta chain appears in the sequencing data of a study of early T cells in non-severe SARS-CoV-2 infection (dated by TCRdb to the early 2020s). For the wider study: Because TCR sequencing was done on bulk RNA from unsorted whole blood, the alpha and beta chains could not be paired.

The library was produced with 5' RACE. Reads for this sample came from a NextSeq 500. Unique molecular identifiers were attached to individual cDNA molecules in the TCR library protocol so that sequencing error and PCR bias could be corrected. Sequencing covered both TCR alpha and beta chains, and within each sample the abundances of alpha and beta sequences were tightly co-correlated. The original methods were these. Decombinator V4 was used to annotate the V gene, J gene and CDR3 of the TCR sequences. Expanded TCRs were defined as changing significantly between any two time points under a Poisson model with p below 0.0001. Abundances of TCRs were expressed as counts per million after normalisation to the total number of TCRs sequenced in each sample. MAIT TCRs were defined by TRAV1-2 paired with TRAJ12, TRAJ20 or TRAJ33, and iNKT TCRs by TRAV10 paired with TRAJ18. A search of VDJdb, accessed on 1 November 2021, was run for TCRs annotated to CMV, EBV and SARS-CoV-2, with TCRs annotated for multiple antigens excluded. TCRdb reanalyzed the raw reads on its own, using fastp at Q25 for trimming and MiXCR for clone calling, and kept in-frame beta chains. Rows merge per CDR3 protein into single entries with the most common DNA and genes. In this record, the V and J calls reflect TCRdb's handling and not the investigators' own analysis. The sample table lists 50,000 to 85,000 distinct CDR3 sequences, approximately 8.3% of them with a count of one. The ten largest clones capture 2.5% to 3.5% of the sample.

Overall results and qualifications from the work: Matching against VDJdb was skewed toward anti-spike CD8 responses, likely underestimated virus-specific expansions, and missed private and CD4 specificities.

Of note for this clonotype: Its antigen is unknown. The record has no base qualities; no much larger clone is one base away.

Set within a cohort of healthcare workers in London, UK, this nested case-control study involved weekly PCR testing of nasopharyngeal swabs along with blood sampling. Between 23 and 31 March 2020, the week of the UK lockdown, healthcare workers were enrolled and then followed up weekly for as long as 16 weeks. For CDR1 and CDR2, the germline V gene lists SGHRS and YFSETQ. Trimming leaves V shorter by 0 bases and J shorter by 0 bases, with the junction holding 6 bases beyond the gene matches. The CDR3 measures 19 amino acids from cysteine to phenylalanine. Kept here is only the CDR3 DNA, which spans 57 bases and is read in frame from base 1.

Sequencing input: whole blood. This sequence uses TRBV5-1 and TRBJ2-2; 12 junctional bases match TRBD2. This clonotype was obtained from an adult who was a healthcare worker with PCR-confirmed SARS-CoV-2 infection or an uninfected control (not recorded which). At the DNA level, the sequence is TGCGCCAGCAGCTTGGCGACTAGCGGGAGTCCAACGAACACCGGGGAGCTGTTTTTT. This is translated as CASSLATSGSPTNTGELFF. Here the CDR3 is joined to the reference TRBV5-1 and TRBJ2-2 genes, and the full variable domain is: KAGVTQTPRYLIKTRGQQVTLSCSPISGHRSVSWYQQTPGQGLQFLFEYFSETQRNKGNFPGRFSGRQFSNSRSEMNVSTLELGDSALYLCASSLATSGSPTNTGELFFGEGSRLTVL.